This TCR beta chain is drawn from a study of T-cell memory formation after mild COVID-19. MiXCR was run by TCRdb on the 5' RACE reads, yielding one entry per CDR3 protein. The sample holds about 560,000 distinct CDR3 sequences, roughly a sixth seen once. Germline assignment: CDR1 MNHEY and CDR2 SVGAGI. Trimming cost V 6 bases and J 6 bases, with 13 bases left between them. This CDR3 has 13 amino acids. The TCR sequence derives from an adult woman who had mild COVID-19 (a few samples of this study predate the infection). Cell type and time point are not known. The chain employs TRBV6-5 and TRBJ2-3; the D gene is possibly TRBD1 (6 bases). The sequenced material came from PBMCs or a T cell subset sorted from them (not recorded which). The CDR3 here is CASRQQGSDTQYF. The CDR3 region has the DNA TGTGCCAGCAGACAACAGGGTTCGGATACGCAGTATTTT.